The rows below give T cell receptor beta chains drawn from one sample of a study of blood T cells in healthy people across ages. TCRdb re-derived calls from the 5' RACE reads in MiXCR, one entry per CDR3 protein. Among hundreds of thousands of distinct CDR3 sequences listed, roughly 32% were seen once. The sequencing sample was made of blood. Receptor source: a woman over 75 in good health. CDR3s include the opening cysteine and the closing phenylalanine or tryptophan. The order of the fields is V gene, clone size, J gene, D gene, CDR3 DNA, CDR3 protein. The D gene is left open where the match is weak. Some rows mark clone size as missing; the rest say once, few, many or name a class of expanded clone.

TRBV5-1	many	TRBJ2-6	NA	TGCGCCAGCAGCTCCACCGGACGCTCCCTTACTGGGGCCAACGTCCTGACTTTC	CASSSTGRSLTGANVLTF
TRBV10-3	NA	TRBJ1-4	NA	TGTGCCATCAGTCAACGGACAGAGAGACGGCGGAAAACTGTTTTT	CAISQRTERRRKTVF
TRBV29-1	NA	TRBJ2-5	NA	TGCAGCGTTGAAGTCCAAGAGACCCAGTACTTC	CSVEVQETQYF
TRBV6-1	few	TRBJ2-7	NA	TGTGCCAGCAGTACCCCGAGGACTGGCTCCTACGAGCAGTACTTC	CASSTPRTGSYEQYF
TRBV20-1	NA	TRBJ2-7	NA	TGCAGTGCTCCTCGGACGGACTCCTACGAGCAGTACTTC	CSAPRTDSYEQYF
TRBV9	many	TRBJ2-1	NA	TGTGCCAGCAGCGTAGGGAGGAATGAGCAGTTCTTC	CASSVGRNEQFF
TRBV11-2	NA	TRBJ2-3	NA	TGTGCCAGCAGCTTTAGAGGGAGTCGAGATACGCAGTATTTT	CASSFRGSRDTQYF
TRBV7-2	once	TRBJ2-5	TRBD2	TGTGCCAGCAGCTTTCACCCAGCGGGGTACCAAGAGACCCAGTACTTC	CASSFHPAGYQETQYF
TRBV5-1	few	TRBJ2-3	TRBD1	TGCGCCAGCAGCTTAGGAAGGGGACAGGTTCTAGATACGCAGTATTTT	CASSLGRGQVLDTQYF
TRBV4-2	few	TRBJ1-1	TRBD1	TGTGCCAGCAGCTCCGGGACAGGGGCGATAACTGAAGCTTTCTTT	CASSSGTGAITEAFF
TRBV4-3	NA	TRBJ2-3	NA	TGCGCCAGCAGCCAAGATAGTAGAGCTGGCACGCAGTATTTT	CASSQDSRAGTQYF
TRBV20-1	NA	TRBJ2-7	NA	TGCAGTGCTACGCCCCCGGGTTCACGACACGAGCAGTACTTC	CSATPPGSRHEQYF
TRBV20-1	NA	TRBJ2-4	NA	TGCAGTGTGGGGGGCCGGGACATTCAGTACTTC	CSVGGRDIQYF
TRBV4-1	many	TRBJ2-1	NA	TGCGCCAGCAGCCAAACTAGTTTCAATGAGCAGTTCTTC	CASSQTSFNEQFF
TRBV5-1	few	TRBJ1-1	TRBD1	TGCGCCAGCAGGGGACAGGGCGCGAACACTGAAGCTTTCTTT	CASRGQGANTEAFF
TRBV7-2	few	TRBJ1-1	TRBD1	TGTGCCAGCAGCTTAGGGACAGGATGGGGAACTGAAGCTTTCTTT	CASSLGTGWGTEAFF
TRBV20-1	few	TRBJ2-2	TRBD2	TGCAGTGCTAGGTCTAGCGGGGGGGCCAGTTCCAGGGAGCTGTTTTTT	CSARSSGGASSRELFF
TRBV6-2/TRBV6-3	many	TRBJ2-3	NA	TGTGCCAGCAGTACCCGCCGGGGGAGAGGAGATACGCAGTATTTT	CASSTRRGRGDTQYF
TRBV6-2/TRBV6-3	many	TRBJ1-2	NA	TGTGCCAGCAGTTACCAGGAAAACTATGGCTACACCTTC	CASSYQENYGYTF
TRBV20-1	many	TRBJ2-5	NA	TGCAGAGCACAGGGAGGTCAAGAGACCCAGTACTTC	CRAQGGQETQYF
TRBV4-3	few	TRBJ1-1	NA	TGCGCCAGCAGCCAAGTGGGGTTGGGAGGTGCTGAAGCTTTCTTT	CASSQVGLGGAEAFF
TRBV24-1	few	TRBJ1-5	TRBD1	TGTGCCACCCAGTCCCGGGACAGTCCCAATCAGCCCCAGCATTTT	CATQSRDSPNQPQHF
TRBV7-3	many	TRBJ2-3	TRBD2	TGTGCCAGCAGCTTAGACCATTTTAAGGGGCGGGGGGGCACAGATACGCAGTATTTT	CASSLDHFKGRGGTDTQYF
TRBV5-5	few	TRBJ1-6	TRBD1	TGTGCCAGCAGCTGGGAAGGGACAGGGAAGTATTCACCCCTCCACTTT	CASSWEGTGKYSPLHF
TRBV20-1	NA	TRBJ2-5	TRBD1	TGCAGTGCTAGAGATCGTCAGGGGGCGCGGGGAGAGACCCAGTACTTC	CSARDRQGARGETQYF
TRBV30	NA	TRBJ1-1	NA	TGTGCCTGGAGTGTCGGGGGGGCTCTTGTAGGAACTGAAGCTTTCTTT	CAWSVGGALVGTEAFF
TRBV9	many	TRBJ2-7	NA	TGTGCCAGCAGCGTAGACGGCAATCGGGAGCAGTACTTC	CASSVDGNREQYF